This is a list of T cell receptor beta chains from one sample in a study of Graves' ophthalmopathy and Graves' hyperthyroidism. TCRdb passed the multiplex PCR reads through MiXCR, listing each CDR3 protein once. The table includes about 39,000 distinct CDR3 sequences, around half detected once. What was sequenced was peripheral blood. The receptors derive from an adult woman with stable Graves' hyperthyroidism. CDR3s include the opening cysteine and the closing phenylalanine or tryptophan. A D gene is named only where the DNA matches it firmly. The size entry is marked missing in some rows and otherwise reads once, few, many or a size class.

V gene: TRBV20-1
J gene: TRBJ1-6
clone size: many
D gene: NA
CDR3 length: 15
CDR3 protein: CSARRGDRAFSPLHF
CDR3 DNA: TGCAGTGCAAGAAGGGGGGATCGGGCTTTTTCACCCCTCCACTTT

V gene: TRBV7-8
J gene: TRBJ1-5
clone size: NA
D gene: TRBD1
CDR3 length: 15
CDR3 protein: CASSLATGGNQPQHF
CDR3 DNA: TGTGCCAGCAGCTTAGCGACAGGGGGCAATCAGCCCCAGCATTTT

V gene: TRBV7-4
J gene: TRBJ2-5
clone size: few
D gene: TRBD2
CDR3 length: 15
CDR3 protein: CASSRTSGSGETQYF
CDR3 DNA: TGTGCCAGCAGCCGGACTAGCGGGAGTGGAGAGACCCAGTACTTC

V gene: TRBV30
J gene: TRBJ1-1
clone size: many
D gene: TRBD1
CDR3 length: 16
CDR3 protein: CAWRAGTGGWNTEAFF
CDR3 DNA: TGTGCCTGGAGGGCGGGGACAGGGGGCTGGAACACTGAAGCTTTCTTT

V gene: TRBV9
J gene: TRBJ2-7
clone size: NA
D gene: TRBD1
CDR3 length: 16
CDR3 protein: CASSVEPGTGSYEQYF
CDR3 DNA: TGTGCCAGCAGCGTAGAACCAGGGACAGGTTCCTACGAGCAGTACTTC

V gene: TRBV24-1
J gene: TRBJ2-7
clone size: many
D gene: NA
CDR3 length: 15
CDR3 protein: CATSGQGRYPYEQYF
CDR3 DNA: TGTGCCACCAGTGGCCAAGGACGATACCCCTACGAGCAGTACTTC

V gene: TRBV20-1
J gene: TRBJ1-1
clone size: many
D gene: NA
CDR3 length: 12
CDR3 protein: CSARDISTEAFF
CDR3 DNA: TGCAGTGCTAGAGACATCAGCACTGAAGCTTTCTTT

V gene: TRBV20-1
J gene: TRBJ1-1
clone size: many
D gene: TRBD1
CDR3 length: 15
CDR3 protein: CSAFQTGGVDTEAFF
CDR3 DNA: TGCAGTGCTTTTCAGACAGGGGGCGTTGACACTGAAGCTTTCTTT

V gene: TRBV19
J gene: TRBJ1-3
clone size: many
D gene: NA
CDR3 length: 14
CDR3 protein: CASTAPGDGNTIYF
CDR3 DNA: TGTGCCAGTACCGCTCCGGGGGATGGAAACACCATATATTTT

V gene: TRBV5-1
J gene: TRBJ2-5
clone size: NA
D gene: TRBD2
CDR3 length: 17
CDR3 protein: CASSLGTSGNSGEAQYF
CDR3 DNA: TGCGCCAGCAGCTTGGGGACTAGCGGAAACTCAGGGGAGGCCCAGTACTTC

V gene: TRBV7-9
J gene: TRBJ2-5
clone size: NA
D gene: NA
CDR3 length: 14
CDR3 protein: CASSPTGMGETQYF
CDR3 DNA: TGTGCCAGCAGCCCAACCGGGATGGGAGAGACCCAGTACTTC

V gene: TRBV20-1
J gene: TRBJ1-4
clone size: NA
D gene: NA
CDR3 length: 13
CDR3 protein: CSARGANIEKLFF
CDR3 DNA: TGCAGTGCCCGTGGAGCGAATATTGAAAAACTGTTTTTT

V gene: TRBV2
J gene: TRBJ1-1
clone size: NA
D gene: NA
CDR3 length: 12
CDR3 protein: CASSTGDYQAFF
CDR3 DNA: TGTGCCAGCAGCACGGGGGACTATCAAGCTTTCTTT

V gene: TRBV19
J gene: TRBJ1-1
clone size: many
D gene: NA
CDR3 length: 15
CDR3 protein: CASSMTRDTRSEAFF
CDR3 DNA: TGTGCCAGTAGTATGACCCGGGACACGAGGTCGGAAGCTTTCTTT

V gene: TRBV20-1
J gene: TRBJ2-2
clone size: NA
D gene: TRBD1
CDR3 length: 14
CDR3 protein: CSAKRTGWSGELFF
CDR3 DNA: TGCAGTGCTAAACGGACAGGGTGGTCCGGGGAGCTGTTTTTT

V gene: TRBV20-1
J gene: TRBJ1-1
clone size: NA
D gene: NA
CDR3 length: 15
CDR3 protein: CSARDFREGATEALF
CDR3 DNA: TGCAGTGCTAGAGATTTTCGGGAGGGAGCCACTGAAGCTCTCTTC

V gene: TRBV28
J gene: TRBJ2-7
clone size: many
D gene: TRBD2
CDR3 length: 16
CDR3 protein: CASSSGTSGRRYEQYF
CDR3 DNA: TGTGCCAGCAGTTCGGGGACTAGCGGGCGAAGGTATGAGCAGTACTTC

V gene: TRBV15
J gene: TRBJ2-5
clone size: NA
D gene: NA
CDR3 length: 15
CDR3 protein: CATSRDLRDGETQYF
CDR3 DNA: TGTGCCACCAGCAGAGATCTTAGGGATGGAGAGACCCAGTACTTC

V gene: TRBV27
J gene: TRBJ2-5
clone size: many
D gene: NA
CDR3 length: 14
CDR3 protein: CASSLSDTESPQYF
CDR3 DNA: TGTGCCAGCAGTTTATCGGACACAGAAAGCCCCCAGTACTTC

V gene: TRBV7-9
J gene: TRBJ1-5
clone size: NA
D gene: NA
CDR3 length: 14
CDR3 protein: CASSLGAGNQPQHF
CDR3 DNA: TGTGCCAGCAGCTTAGGGGCAGGGAATCAGCCCCAGCATTTT

V gene: TRBV9
J gene: TRBJ2-7
clone size: many
D gene: NA
CDR3 length: 14
CDR3 protein: CASSVDGGNYEQYF
CDR3 DNA: TGTGCCAGCAGCGTAGATGGGGGAAACTACGAGCAGTACTTC

V gene: TRBV2
J gene: TRBJ1-5
clone size: once
D gene: TRBD1
CDR3 length: 14
CDR3 protein: CASSGQAGDQPQHF
CDR3 DNA: TGTGCCAGCAGCGGACAGGCCGGGGATCAGCCCCAGCATTTT

V gene: TRBV7-2
J gene: TRBJ2-7
clone size: NA
D gene: NA
CDR3 length: 13
CDR3 protein: CASSFGKTYEQYF
CDR3 DNA: TGTGCCAGCAGCTTCGGGAAGACCTACGAGCAGTACTTC

V gene: TRBV24-1
J gene: TRBJ2-5
clone size: few
D gene: TRBD2
CDR3 length: 16
CDR3 protein: CATSDFGTSGVGTQYF
CDR3 DNA: TGTGCCACCAGTGATTTCGGGACTAGCGGAGTGGGGACCCAGTACTTC

V gene: TRBV12-3/TRBV12-4
J gene: TRBJ1-2
clone size: many
D gene: NA
CDR3 length: 17
CDR3 protein: CASSLGTTAEPNYGYTF
CDR3 DNA: TGTGCCAGCAGCCTAGGGACGACTGCCGAACCTAACTATGGCTACACCTTC

V gene: TRBV15
J gene: TRBJ2-7
clone size: NA
D gene: TRBD2
CDR3 length: 16
CDR3 protein: CATSSEEGGGSYEQYF
CDR3 DNA: TGTGCCACCAGCAGTGAGGAGGGCGGGGGGTCCTACGAGCAGTACTTC

V gene: TRBV7-8
J gene: TRBJ1-2
clone size: few
D gene: NA
CDR3 length: 14
CDR3 protein: CASSLGVAQGGYTF
CDR3 DNA: TGTGCCAGCAGCTTAGGAGTGGCGCAGGGAGGCTACACCTTC

V gene: TRBV7-8
J gene: TRBJ2-5
clone size: many
D gene: TRBD2
CDR3 length: 18
CDR3 protein: CASSSRVPSGGRGETQYF
CDR3 DNA: TGTGCCAGCAGCTCTAGGGTCCCCTCGGGGGGGAGAGGGGAGACCCAGTACTTC

V gene: TRBV7-9
J gene: TRBJ2-6
clone size: few
D gene: NA
CDR3 length: 20
CDR3 protein: CASSPLVRGNFVSGANVLTF
CDR3 DNA: TGTGCCAGCTCACCATTGGTCAGGGGAAACTTTGTCTCTGGGGCCAACGTCCTGACTTTC

V gene: TRBV20-1
J gene: TRBJ2-5
clone size: NA
D gene: TRBD2
CDR3 length: 16
CDR3 protein: CSARMTSGRVQETQYF
CDR3 DNA: TGCAGTGCCAGGATGACTAGCGGGAGGGTACAAGAGACCCAGTACTTC

V gene: TRBV20-1
J gene: TRBJ1-5
clone size: many
D gene: NA
CDR3 length: 14
CDR3 protein: CSARGPWGNQPQHF
CDR3 DNA: TGCAGTGCTAGAGGGCCCTGGGGCAATCAGCCCCAGCATTTT

V gene: TRBV9
J gene: TRBJ2-5
clone size: NA
D gene: TRBD1
CDR3 length: 16
CDR3 protein: CASSVDGTGGVEIQYF
CDR3 DNA: TGTGCGAGCAGCGTAGATGGGACAGGGGGCGTAGAGATCCAGTACTTC

V gene: TRBV2
J gene: TRBJ2-5
clone size: NA
D gene: TRBD1
CDR3 length: 13
CDR3 protein: CASRPDRVGTQYF
CDR3 DNA: TGTGCCAGCAGGCCCGACAGGGTCGGGACCCAGTACTTC

V gene: TRBV7-8
J gene: TRBJ1-2
clone size: many
D gene: NA
CDR3 length: 15
CDR3 protein: CASSLIQREDYGYTF
CDR3 DNA: TGTGCCAGCAGCTTAATTCAACGGGAGGACTATGGCTACACCTTC

V gene: TRBV19
J gene: TRBJ1-4
clone size: many
D gene: NA
CDR3 length: 15
CDR3 protein: CASTPSGREGEKLFF
CDR3 DNA: TGTGCCAGTACCCCCAGTGGCAGGGAGGGTGAAAAACTGTTTTTT

V gene: TRBV6-2/TRBV6-3
J gene: TRBJ2-7
clone size: many
D gene: TRBD1
CDR3 length: 17
CDR3 protein: CASSNRQGALGRYEQYF
CDR3 DNA: TGTGCCAGCAGTAACAGGCAGGGGGCGCTCGGTCGCTACGAGCAGTACTTC

V gene: TRBV5-1
J gene: TRBJ1-1
clone size: NA
D gene: TRBD1
CDR3 length: 14
CDR3 protein: CASSLVGQGAEAFF
CDR3 DNA: TGCGCCAGCAGCTTGGTCGGACAGGGAGCTGAAGCTTTCTTT

V gene: TRBV10-1
J gene: TRBJ2-6
clone size: once
D gene: NA
CDR3 length: 11
CDR3 protein: CASSGANVLTF
CDR3 DNA: TGCGCCAGCTCTGGGGCCAACGTCCTGACTTTC

V gene: TRBV29-1
J gene: TRBJ2-6
clone size: NA
D gene: TRBD1
CDR3 length: 15
CDR3 protein: CSVAQGVAGANVLTF
CDR3 DNA: TGCAGCGTTGCCCAGGGGGTAGCTGGGGCCAACGTCCTGACTTTC

V gene: TRBV18
J gene: TRBJ2-7
clone size: many
D gene: TRBD1
CDR3 length: 13
CDR3 protein: CASSQNRGQEQYF
CDR3 DNA: TGTGCCAGCTCACAGAACAGGGGTCAAGAGCAGTACTTC